Following are 23 T cell receptor beta chains from one sample sequenced in a study of blood T cell repertoires in COVID-19. This table comes from immunoSEQ multiplex PCR, and its TCRdb copy is limited to in-frame clones, with some not included. The table lists over 250,000 clones, approximately 85% of them singletons. Material: peripheral blood. Source of these receptors: a woman aged 70-85 years with acute or convalescent COVID-19.

CDR3 region: CASSKRESYEQYF. DNA for the CDR3: TGTGCCAGCAGCAAACGGGAATCCTACGAGCAGTACTTC. The chain uses TRBV19 and TRBJ2-7; TRBD2 is a possible D gene (5 bases). This CDR3 has 13 residues. Germline CDR1 reads LNHDA; CDR2 reads SQIVND (reference sequence). V lost 9 bases and J 1 base, leaving 13 bases between the germline ends. Full variable domain (outside the CDR3, taken from reference TRBV19 and TRBJ2-7): DGGITQSPKYLFRKEGQNVTLSCEQNLNHDAMYWYRQDPGQGLRLIYYSQIVNDFQKGDIAEGYSVSREKKESFPLTVTSAQKNPTAFYLCASSKRESYEQYFGPGTRLTVT.

The chain combines TRBV4-1 with TRBJ2-1; the match to TRBD1 covers 9 bases. This CDR3 comprises 17 residues. In germline, CDR1 is MGHRA, CDR2 YSYEKL. V lost 3 bases and J lost 3; bases outside the gene matches: 9. CDR3 DNA sequence: TGCGCCAGCAGCCAGAACTTGAGGACAGGGGTCTACAATGAGCAGTTCTTC. Protein product: CASSQNLRTGVYNEQFF.

The chain recombines TRBV11-2 with TRBJ2-2; the match to TRBD1 covers 7 bases. V dropped 5 bases and J dropped 1; count of bases not matched to a gene: 4. Per the germline V gene, CDR1 is SGHAT and CDR2 is FQNNGV. This CDR3 comprises 15 residues. CDR3 DNA sequence: TGTGCCAGCAGCATCCGGGACAGGAACACCGGGGAGCTGTTTTTT. Its protein is CASSIRDRNTGELFF.

Only one count was recorded for this clone. Written as DNA, the CDR3 is TGTGCCAGCAGCTTAGTGGCCGGGACTAGCGGGGGGGCTGTCGAGCAGTTCTTC. Translated, it gives CASSLVAGTSGGAVEQFF. The J gene is TRBJ2-1, the V gene TRBV11-3; 16 bases align to TRBD2. The CDR3 has 18 amino acids. The ends lost 1 base at V and 10 bases at J; junction bases unmatched: 10. In germline, CDR1 is SGHNT, CDR2 YENEEA. Based on the CDR3 plus reference TRBV11-3 and TRBJ2-1, the full variable domain is EAGVVQSPRYKIIEKKQPVAFWCNPISGHNTLYWYLQNLGQGPELLIRYENEEAVDDSQLPKDRFSAERLKGVDSTLKIQPAELGDSAVYLCASSLVAGTSGGAVEQFFGPGTRLTVL.

CDR3 protein: CAIRLTGGFNTEAFF. The CDR3, as DNA: TGTGCCATCAGGTTGACAGGGGGGTTTAACACTGAAGCTTTCTTT. The V and J genes are TRBV10-3 and TRBJ1-1, with 9 nucleotides matching TRBD1. In germline, CDR1 is ENHRY, CDR2 SYGVKD. The V gene end was trimmed by 6 bases and the J gene end by 2 bases; junction bases not matched to a gene: 7. This CDR3 is built from 15 residues.

This sequence joins TRBV7-8 and TRBJ1-6; 9 bases fit TRBD1. This CDR3 spans 14 amino acids. Germline lookup yields CDR1 SGHVS and CDR2 FQNEAQ. V was clipped by 4 bases and J by 6 bases; unmatched bases: 1. CDR3 protein: CASSWDRVNSPLHF. CDR3 in DNA: TGTGCCAGCAGCTGGGACAGGGTTAATTCACCCCTCCACTTT. The entire variable domain, with the rest obtained from reference TRBV7-8 and TRBJ1-6, is as follows: GAGVSQSPRYKVAKRGQDVALRCDPISGHVSLFWYQQALGQGPEFLTYFQNEAQLDKSGLPSDRFFAERPEGSVSTLKIQRTQQEDSAVYLCASSWDRVNSPLHFGNGTRLTVT.

The genes are TRBV5-1 and TRBJ1-2; the match to TRBD1 covers 9 bases. The ends lost 4 bases at V and 0 bases at J; junction bases unmatched: 4. This CDR3 is 15 amino acids long. Germline assignment: CDR1 SGHRS and CDR2 YFSETQ. The CDR3 DNA sequence: TGCGCCAGCAGCCCAGGGACAGGGACTAACTATGGCTACACCTTC. Protein product: CASSPGTGTNYGYTF.

The chain employs TRBV4-2 and TRBJ1-5; D gene unclear. Germline V gives CDR1 LGHNA, CDR2 YNFKEQ. This CDR3 comprises 17 residues. V was trimmed by 0 bases and J by 1 base, leaving 13 bases between them. For the CDR3, the DNA is TGTGCCAGCAGCCAAGAAGGAGACGGAGGGAGCAATCAGCCCCAGCATTTT. It is translated as CASSQEGDGGSNQPQHF.

This chain links TRBV6-5 with TRBJ1-4; D remains unclear. CDR1 is MNHEY and CDR2 is SVGAGI in the germline V gene. V shed 6 bases and J shed 3 bases, with 8 bases lying between them. The CDR3 extends over 13 amino acids. The CDR3 nucleotides are TGTGCCAGCAGCGAGGGCCCTAATGAAAAACTGTTTTTT. This gives the protein CASSEGPNEKLFF.

The rearrangement uses TRBV19 and TRBJ1-1; a possible D gene is TRBD1 (6 bases). This CDR3 is built from 14 residues. Germline-derived CDR1 and CDR2 are LNHDA and SQIVND (reference sequence). V was shortened by 3 bases and J by 0 bases, with 8 bases between the two germline ends. Written as DNA, the CDR3 is TGTGCCAGTAGTATCCAGGGGATGAACACTGAAGCTTTCTTT. Protein: CASSIQGMNTEAFF.

A few counts support this clone. This chain joins TRBV18 and TRBJ1-2; a possible D gene is TRBD1 (6 bases). This CDR3 has 14 residues. Between the trimmed V and J ends, which lost 6 bases and 3 bases, there was a span of 14 bases. Germline-derived CDR1 and CDR2 are KGHSH and LQKENI. Written as DNA, the CDR3 is TGTGCCAGCTCCCTCTCGACAGGAGACTATGGCTACACCTTC. It yields the protein CASSLSTGDYGYTF. The variable domain in full, with the rest retrieved from reference TRBV18 and TRBJ1-2, is NAGVMQNPRHLVRRRGQEARLRCSPMKGHSHVYWYRQLPEEGLKFMVYLQKENIIDESGMPKERFSAEFPKEGPSILRIQQVVRGDSAAYFCASSLSTGDYGYTFGSGTRLTVV.

This sequence joins TRBV4-1 and TRBJ2-2; 7 bases fit TRBD2. The CDR3 length is 17 residues. Germline loops: CDR1 MGHRA, CDR2 YSYEKL. Trimming took 2 bases from V and 5 from J; bases not matched to a gene: 11. CDR3 sequence reads: CASSQTARWGGTGELFF. CDR3 nucleotide sequence: TGCGCCAGCAGCCAAACGGCCCGCTGGGGGGGGACCGGGGAGCTGTTTTTT.

This chain links TRBV7-9 with TRBJ1-1; 11 bases match TRBD1. The CDR3 length is 15 residues. Germline assignment: CDR1 SEHNR and CDR2 FQNEAQ (reference sequence). The trim removed 5 bases at V and 4 bases at J, leaving 6 bases unmatched. The CDR3 region is CASSRGTGGGTEAFF. Written as DNA, the CDR3 is TGTGCCAGCAGCCGCGGGACAGGGGGAGGCACTGAAGCTTTCTTT. Complete variable domain (other parts from reference TRBV7-9 and TRBJ1-1): DTGVSQNPRHKITKRGQNVTFRCDPISEHNRLYWYRQTLGQGPEFLTYFQNEAQLEKSRLLSDRFSAERPKGSFSTLEIQRTEQGDSAMYLCASSRGTGGGTEAFFGQGTRLTVV.

The CDR3 loop is CASSYLSGEQFF. DNA of the CDR3: TGTGCCAGCAGCTACCTGTCAGGTGAGCAGTTCTTC. The V and J genes are TRBV4-2 and TRBJ2-1, with D unresolved. The V end lost 5 bases, the J end lost 9 bases, and 11 bases lay between the germline ends. Germline V CDR1 and CDR2: LGHNA, YNFKEQ. CDR3 length: 12 residues.

The chain recombines TRBV7-8 with TRBJ1-2; D gene ambiguous. Germline V gene data show CDR1 as SGHVS and CDR2 as FQNEAQ. V was trimmed by 5 bases and J by 2 bases, leaving 15 bases between them. This CDR3 is 15 amino acids long. CDR3: CASSMIRGVNYGYTF. In DNA, the CDR3 is TGTGCCAGCAGCATGATACGGGGTGTAAACTATGGCTACACCTTC. The full variable domain, its missing parts supplied by reference TRBV7-8 and TRBJ1-2, is GAGVSQSPRYKVAKRGQDVALRCDPISGHVSLFWYQQALGQGPEFLTYFQNEAQLDKSGLPSDRFFAERPEGSVSTLKIQRTQQEDSAVYLCASSMIRGVNYGYTFGSGTRLTVV.

The chain couples TRBV7-8 to TRBJ2-5, with 12 bases fitting TRBD2. J was trimmed by 2 bases and V by 4 bases; bases with no gene match: 5. CDR3 length: 16 amino acids. CDR1 is SGHVS, CDR2 FQNEAQ, per germline. CDR3 in DNA: TGTGCCAGCAGCTCCGGACTAGCGGGGCCGCAAGAGACCCAGTACTTC. This codes for CASSSGLAGPQETQYF.

V and J are TRBV7-9 and TRBJ2-3, with TRBD2 matching 8 bases. In germline, CDR1 is SEHNR, CDR2 FQNEAQ (reference sequence). The V and J ends lost 2 bases and 3 bases, in that order; junction bases with no gene match: 7. CDR3 size: 16 residues. CDR3 loop: CASSLSPGGPTDTQYF. CDR3 nucleotide sequence: TGTGCCAGCAGCTTAAGCCCGGGGGGGCCGACAGATACGCAGTATTTT.

The chain joins TRBV10-3 to TRBJ1-2, with a weak D call TRBD1 (5 bases). V was trimmed by 3 bases and J by 0 bases, leaving 8 bases between them. This CDR3 region has 14 residues. CDR1 and CDR2 (germline): ENHRY, SYGVKD. CDR3 DNA sequence: TGTGCCATCAGTGACAGGGCTACTAACTATGGCTACACCTTC. Amino acids: CAISDRATNYGYTF.

V gene TRBV4-2 combines with J gene TRBJ2-1; D is undetermined. This CDR3 region has 13 residues. V lost 4 bases and J 5 bases, leaving 9 bases between the germline ends. Germline CDR1 is LGHNA and CDR2 is YNFKEQ. The CDR3 region is CASSLSRNNEQFF. The CDR3 DNA follows: TGTGCCAGCAGCCTGTCGCGGAACAATGAGCAGTTCTTC.

CDR3 region: CASSSRGRGGQFF. CDR3 nucleotide sequence: TGTGCCAGCAGTTCCAGGGGCCGGGGTGGCCAGTTCTTC. The chain combines TRBV27 with TRBJ2-1, with D possibly TRBD1 on 6 matching bases. The CDR3 length is 13 residues. The V gene lost 4 bases and the J gene lost 13 bases, with 17 bases spanning the gap. Germline V gives CDR1 MNHEY, CDR2 SMNVEV (reference sequence).

For the CDR3, the DNA is TGTGCCAGCAGCCAACGGGGAACTGAAGCTTTCTTT. Protein sequence: CASSQRGTEAFF. The V gene is TRBV4-2, the J gene TRBJ1-1; unclear D gene. The CDR3 length is 12 residues. Trimming removed 2 bases at V and 5 bases at J, with 6 bases between. Looked up from germline, CDR1 is LGHNA and CDR2 is YNFKEQ.

The chain uses TRBV4-1 and TRBJ1-6, with D perhaps TRBD1 (5 bases). V was shortened by 1 base and J by 9 bases, with 19 bases between the two germline ends. CDR1 MGHRA and CDR2 YSYEKL come from the germline V gene. The CDR3 spans 17 residues. The CDR3 region has the DNA TGCGCCAGCAGCCAAGGACGTTTCGGGGGTCTAGGTTCACCCCTCCACTTT. This gives the protein CASSQGRFGGLGSPLHF.

This chain links TRBV6-2 or TRBV6-3 with TRBJ2-1, with 8 positions matching TRBD2. Germline V gives CDR1 MNHEY, CDR2 SVGEGT. V lost 6 bases, J lost 9 bases, and 10 bases stayed unmatched. The CDR3 covers 14 residues. The CDR3 spells CASSTPGLGAEQFF. CDR3 DNA sequence: TGTGCCAGCAGCACCCCGGGACTAGGGGCTGAGCAGTTCTTC.